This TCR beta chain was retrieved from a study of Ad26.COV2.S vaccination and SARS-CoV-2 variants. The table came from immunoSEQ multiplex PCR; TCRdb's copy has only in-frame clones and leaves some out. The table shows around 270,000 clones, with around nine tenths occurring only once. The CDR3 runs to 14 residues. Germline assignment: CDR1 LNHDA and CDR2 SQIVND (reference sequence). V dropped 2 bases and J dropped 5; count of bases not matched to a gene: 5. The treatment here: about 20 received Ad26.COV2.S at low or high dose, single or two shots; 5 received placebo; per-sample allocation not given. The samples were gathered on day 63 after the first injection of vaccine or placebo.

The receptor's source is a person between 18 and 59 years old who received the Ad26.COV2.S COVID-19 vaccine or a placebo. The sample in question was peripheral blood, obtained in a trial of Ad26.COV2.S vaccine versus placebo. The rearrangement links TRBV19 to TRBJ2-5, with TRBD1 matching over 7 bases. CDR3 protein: CASSIISRGETQYF. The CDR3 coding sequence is TGTGCCAGTAGTATAATCAGCAGGGGGGAGACCCAGTACTTC.